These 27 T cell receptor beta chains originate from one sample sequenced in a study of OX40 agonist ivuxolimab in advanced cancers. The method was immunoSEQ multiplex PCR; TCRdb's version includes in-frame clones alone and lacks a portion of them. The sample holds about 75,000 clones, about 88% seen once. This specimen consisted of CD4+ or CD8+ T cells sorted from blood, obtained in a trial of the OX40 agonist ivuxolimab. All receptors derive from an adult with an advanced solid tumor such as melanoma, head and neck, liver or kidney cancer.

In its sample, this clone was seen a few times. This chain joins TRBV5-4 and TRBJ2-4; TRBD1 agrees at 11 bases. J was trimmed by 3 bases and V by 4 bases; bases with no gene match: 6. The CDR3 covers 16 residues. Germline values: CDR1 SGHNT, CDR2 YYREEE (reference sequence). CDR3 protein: CASSLRTGGGKNIQYF. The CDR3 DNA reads TGTGCCAGCAGCCTACGGACAGGGGGCGGCAAAAACATTCAGTACTTC.

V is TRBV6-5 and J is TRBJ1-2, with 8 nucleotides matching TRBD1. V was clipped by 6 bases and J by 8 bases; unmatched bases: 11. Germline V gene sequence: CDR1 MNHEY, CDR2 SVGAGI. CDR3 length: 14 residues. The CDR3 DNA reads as TGTGCCAGCAGAACCGAGACAGGGGCGGGCGGCTACACCTTC. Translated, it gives CASRTETGAGGYTF.

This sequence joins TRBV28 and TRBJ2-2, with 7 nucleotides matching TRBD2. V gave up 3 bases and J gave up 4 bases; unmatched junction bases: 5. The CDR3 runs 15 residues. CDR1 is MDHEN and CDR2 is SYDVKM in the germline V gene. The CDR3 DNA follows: TGTGCCAGCAGTTTCCGGACTAGTGTCACCGGGGAGCTGTTTTTT. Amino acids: CASSFRTSVTGELFF.

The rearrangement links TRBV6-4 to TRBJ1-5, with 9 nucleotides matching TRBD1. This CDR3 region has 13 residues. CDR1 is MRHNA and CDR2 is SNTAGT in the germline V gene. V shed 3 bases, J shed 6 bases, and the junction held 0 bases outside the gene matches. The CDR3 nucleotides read TGTGCCAGCAGTGAGACAGGGGGTCAGCCCCAGCATTTT. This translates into CASSETGGQPQHF.

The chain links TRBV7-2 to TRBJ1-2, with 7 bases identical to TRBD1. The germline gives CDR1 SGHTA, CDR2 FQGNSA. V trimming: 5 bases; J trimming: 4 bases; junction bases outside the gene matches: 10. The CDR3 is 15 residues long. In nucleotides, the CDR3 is TGTGCCAGCAGCATAAAGGGACAGCCAGTCTATGGCTACACCTTC. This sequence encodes CASSIKGQPVYGYTF.

As DNA, the CDR3 is TGTGCCAGCACCCCTCGCGGGCGCGGGAGTGACGGTGAGCAGTTCTTC. Its protein product is CASTPRGRGSDGEQFF. The V call is TRBV13, the J call TRBJ2-1; 7 bases line up with TRBD2. This CDR3 contains 16 residues. The J segment lost 9 bases and the V segment lost 7 bases, leaving 18 bases of the junction unmatched. Germline V gene lookup returns CDR1 PRHDT and CDR2 FYEKMQ (reference sequence).

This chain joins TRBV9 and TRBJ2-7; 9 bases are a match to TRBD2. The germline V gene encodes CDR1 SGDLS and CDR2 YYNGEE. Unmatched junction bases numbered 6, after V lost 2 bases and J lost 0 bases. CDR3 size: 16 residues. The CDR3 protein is CASSVTGLASSYEQYF. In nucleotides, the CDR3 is TGTGCCAGCAGCGTTACGGGACTAGCATCCTCCTACGAGCAGTACTTC.

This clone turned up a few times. CDR3 residues: CASSLDAGTSGGNEFF. The CDR3 coding sequence is TGCGCCAGCAGCTTGGACGCAGGGACTAGCGGGGGGAACGAGTTCTTC. V is TRBV5-1 and J is TRBJ2-1; 15 nucleotides match TRBD2. This CDR3 spans 16 amino acids. The germline V gene encodes CDR1 SGHRS and CDR2 YFSETQ. Trimming cost V 0 bases and J 14 bases; bases outside gene matches: 9. The complete variable domain, with remaining parts taken from reference TRBV5-1 and TRBJ2-1, reads KAGVTQTPRYLIKTRGQQVTLSCSPISGHRSVSWYQQTPGQGLQFLFEYFSETQRNKGNFPGRFSGRQFSNSRSEMNVSTLELGDSALYLCASSLDAGTSGGNEFFGPGTRLTVL.

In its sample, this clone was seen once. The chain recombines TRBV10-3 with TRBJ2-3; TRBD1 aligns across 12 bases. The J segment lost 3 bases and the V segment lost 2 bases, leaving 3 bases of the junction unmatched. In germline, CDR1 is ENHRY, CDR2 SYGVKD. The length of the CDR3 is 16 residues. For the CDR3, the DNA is TGTGCCATCAGTGAGGGGGACAGGGGGCGTACAGATACGCAGTATTTT. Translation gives CAISEGDRGRTDTQYF.

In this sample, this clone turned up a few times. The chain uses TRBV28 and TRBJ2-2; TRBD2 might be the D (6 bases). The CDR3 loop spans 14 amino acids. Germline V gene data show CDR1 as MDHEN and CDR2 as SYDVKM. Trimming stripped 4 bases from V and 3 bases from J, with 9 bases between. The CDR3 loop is CASSSGDYTGELFF. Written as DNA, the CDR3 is TGTGCCAGCAGTTCGGGGGACTACACCGGGGAGCTGTTTTTT.

CDR3 region: CASSEYPGQGGETQYF. In DNA form, the CDR3 reads TGCGCCAGCAGTGAGTATCCTGGACAAGGAGGAGAGACCCAGTACTTC. The rearrangement uses TRBV5-1 and TRBJ2-5; D might be TRBD1 or TRBD2, each matching 5 bases. The CDR3 is made up of 16 amino acids. Trimming shortened V by 5 bases and J by 4 bases, and 21 bases separated the two germline ends. The germline gives CDR1 SGHRS, CDR2 YFSETQ.

Here the CDR3 DNA reads TGTGCCAGCAGCTTAGTATGGGGAAATATGAACACTGAAGCTTTCTTT. Its translation: CASSLVWGNMNTEAFF. The V gene is TRBV7-2, the J gene TRBJ1-1; no definite D call. The CDR3 is 16 residues long. CDR1 is SGHTA and CDR2 is FQGNSA in the germline V gene. The V end lost 1 base, the J end lost 0 bases, and 12 bases lay between the germline ends. The full variable domain, rest sourced from reference TRBV7-2 and TRBJ1-1, is GAGVSQSPSNKVTEKGKDVELRCDPISGHTALYWYRQSLGQGLEFLIYFQGNSAPDKSGLPSDRFSAERTGGSVSTLTIQRTQQEDSAVYLCASSLVWGNMNTEAFFGQGTRLTVV.

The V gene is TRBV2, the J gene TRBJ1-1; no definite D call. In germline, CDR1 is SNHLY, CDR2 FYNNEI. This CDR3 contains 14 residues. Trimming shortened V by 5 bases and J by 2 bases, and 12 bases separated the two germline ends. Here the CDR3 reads CASSNPTLNTEAFF. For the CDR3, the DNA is TGTGCCAGCAGTAACCCGACTTTAAACACTGAAGCTTTCTTT.

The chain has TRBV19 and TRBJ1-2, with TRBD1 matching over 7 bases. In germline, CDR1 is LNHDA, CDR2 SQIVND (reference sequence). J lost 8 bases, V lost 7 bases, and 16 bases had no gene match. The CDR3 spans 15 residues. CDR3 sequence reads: CASMAQGTVLGGYTF. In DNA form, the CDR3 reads TGTGCCAGTATGGCGCAAGGGACAGTCCTTGGGGGCTACACCTTC.

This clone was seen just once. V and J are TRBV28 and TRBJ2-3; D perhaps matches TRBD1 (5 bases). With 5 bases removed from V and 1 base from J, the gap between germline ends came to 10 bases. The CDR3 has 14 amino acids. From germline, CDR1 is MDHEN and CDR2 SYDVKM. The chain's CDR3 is CASSRLRGTDTQYF. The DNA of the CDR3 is TGTGCCAGCAGTCGCCTCAGGGGCACAGATACGCAGTATTTT.

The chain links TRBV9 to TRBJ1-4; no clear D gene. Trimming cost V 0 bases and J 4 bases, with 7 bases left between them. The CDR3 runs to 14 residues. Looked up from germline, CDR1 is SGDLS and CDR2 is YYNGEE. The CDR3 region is CASSVGSDNEKLFF. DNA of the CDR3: TGTGCCAGCAGCGTAGGCTCTGATAATGAAAAACTGTTTTTT. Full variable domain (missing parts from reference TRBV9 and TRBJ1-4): DSGVTQTPKHLITATGQRVTLRCSPRSGDLSVYWYQQSLDQGLQFLIQYYNGEERAKGNILERFSAQQFPDLHSELNLSSLELGDSALYFCASSVGSDNEKLFFGSGTQLSVL.

The CDR3 region is CASSLLTSNEQFF. The CDR3, as DNA: TGCGCCAGCAGCTTGCTCACTAGTAATGAGCAGTTCTTC. The gene calls are TRBV5-1 and TRBJ2-1, with D tentatively TRBD2 (5 bases). The CDR3 length is 13 residues. The germline V gene has CDR1 SGHRS and CDR2 YFSETQ. V lost 1 base to trimming and J lost 7 bases, with 9 bases between them.

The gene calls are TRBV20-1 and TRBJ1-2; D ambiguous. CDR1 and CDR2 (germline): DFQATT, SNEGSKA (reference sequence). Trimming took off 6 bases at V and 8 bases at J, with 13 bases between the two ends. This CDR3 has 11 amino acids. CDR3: CSAQDFWGYTF. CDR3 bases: TGCAGTGCCCAGGATTTTTGGGGCTACACCTTC.

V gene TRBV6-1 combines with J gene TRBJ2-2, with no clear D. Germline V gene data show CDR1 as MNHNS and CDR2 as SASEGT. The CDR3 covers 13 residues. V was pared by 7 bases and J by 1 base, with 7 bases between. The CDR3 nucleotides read TGTGCCAGCAACCCTCTGAACACCGGGGAGCTGTTTTTT. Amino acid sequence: CASNPLNTGELFF.

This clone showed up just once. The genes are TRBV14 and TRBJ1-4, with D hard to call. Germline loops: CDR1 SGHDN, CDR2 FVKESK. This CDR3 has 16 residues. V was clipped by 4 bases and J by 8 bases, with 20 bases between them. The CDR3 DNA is TGTGCCAGCAGCCTTTCGGGAAACTTCCTGGGGGAAAAACTGTTTTTT. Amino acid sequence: CASSLSGNFLGEKLFF.

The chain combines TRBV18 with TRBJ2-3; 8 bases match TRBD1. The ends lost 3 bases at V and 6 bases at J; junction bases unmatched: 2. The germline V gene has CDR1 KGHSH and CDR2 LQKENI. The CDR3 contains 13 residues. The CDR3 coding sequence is TGTGCCAGCTCACCGAACAGGGGGGATACGCAGTATTTT. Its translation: CASSPNRGDTQYF.

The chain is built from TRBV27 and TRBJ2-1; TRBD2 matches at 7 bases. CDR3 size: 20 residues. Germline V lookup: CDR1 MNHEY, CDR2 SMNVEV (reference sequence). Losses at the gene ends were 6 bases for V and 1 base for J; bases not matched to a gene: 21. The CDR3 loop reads CASSSIFSGGSETSYNEQFF. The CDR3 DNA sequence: TGTGCCAGCAGCTCTATATTTAGTGGCGGGAGCGAAACGTCCTACAATGAGCAGTTCTTC.

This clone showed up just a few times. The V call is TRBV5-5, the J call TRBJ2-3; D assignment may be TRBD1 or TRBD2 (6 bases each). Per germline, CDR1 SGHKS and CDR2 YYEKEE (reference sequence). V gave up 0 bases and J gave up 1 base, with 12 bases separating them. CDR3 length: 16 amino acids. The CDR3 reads CASSLARGLRTDTQYF. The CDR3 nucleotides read TGTGCCAGCAGCTTGGCCCGGGGGCTCCGCACAGATACGCAGTATTTT.

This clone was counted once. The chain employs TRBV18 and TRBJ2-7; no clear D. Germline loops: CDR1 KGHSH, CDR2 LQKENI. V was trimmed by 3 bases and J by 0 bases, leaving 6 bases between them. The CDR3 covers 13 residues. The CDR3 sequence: CASSPDSSYEQYF. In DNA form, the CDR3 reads TGTGCCAGCTCACCTGATAGCTCCTACGAGCAGTACTTC.

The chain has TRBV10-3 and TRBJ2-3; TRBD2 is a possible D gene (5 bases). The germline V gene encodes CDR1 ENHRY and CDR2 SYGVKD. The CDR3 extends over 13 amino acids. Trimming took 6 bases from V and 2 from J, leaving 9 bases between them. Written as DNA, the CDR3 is TGTGCCATCAGCCCCGGGGACACAGATACGCAGTATTTT. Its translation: CAISPGDTDTQYF.

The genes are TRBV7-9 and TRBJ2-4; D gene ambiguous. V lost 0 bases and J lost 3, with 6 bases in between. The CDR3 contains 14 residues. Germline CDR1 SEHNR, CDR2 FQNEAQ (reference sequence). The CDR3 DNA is TGTGCCAGCAGCTTAGCGGCAGGCAAAAACATTCAGTACTTC. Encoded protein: CASSLAAGKNIQYF.

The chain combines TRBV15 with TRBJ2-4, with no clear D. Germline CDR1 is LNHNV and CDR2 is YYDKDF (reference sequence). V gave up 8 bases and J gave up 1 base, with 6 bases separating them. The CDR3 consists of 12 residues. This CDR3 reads CATPPAKNIQYF. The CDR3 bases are TGTGCCACCCCCCCTGCCAAAAACATTCAGTACTTC.